This TCR beta chain came from a study of blood T cell repertoires in COVID-19. Study as a whole: Acute and convalescent COVID-19 samples came from the United States, Italy and Spain. Sources were T cells, B-cell-depleted T cells, or PBMCs; the material itself was cDNA or gDNA.

TCRdb keeps only in-frame clones here, not all; method: immunoSEQ multiplex PCR. The sample contains about 60,000 clones, 65% to 85% of which appear only once. Germline CDR1 is SNHLY and CDR2 is FYNNEI. This CDR3 has 12 residues. The ends were cut back, 4 bases at V and 9 bases at J, with 13 bases in the middle. Sequenced: peripheral blood. The rearrangement uses TRBV2 and TRBJ2-7; tentatively, D is TRBD2 (5 bases). This clonotype originated in a human donor in a cohort sampled during active COVID-19. Written as DNA, the CDR3 is TGTGCCAGCAGTGTAACAGACACTAGGCAGTACTTC. Translating gives CASSVTDTRQYF.